These T cell receptor beta chains were read from a single sample in a study of Ad26.COV2.S vaccination and SARS-CoV-2 variants. TCRdb keeps only in-frame clones here, not all; method: immunoSEQ multiplex PCR. The sample includes some 250,000 clones, 70% to 90% of them seen just once. The sequencing here drew on peripheral blood, taken in a trial of Ad26.COV2.S vaccine versus placebo. The source of these receptors is a person between 18 and 65 years old who received the Ad26.COV2.S COVID-19 vaccine or a placebo. The CDR3 runs from the conserved cysteine through the conserved F or W. The D gene is left open where the match is weak.

v_gene,d_gene,j_gene,CDR3aa
TRBV6-1,-,TRBJ1-2,CASSERTQDRGGYTF
TRBV28,-,TRBJ1-3,CASSPDSGNTIYF
TRBV20-1,TRBD1,TRBJ1-3,CSADPGQYF
TRBV6-2/TRBV6-3,-,TRBJ1-2,CASSYPSPAGYTF
TRBV28,TRBD2,TRBJ2-1,CASSATGLAVSYNEQFF
TRBV5-1,-,TRBJ2-2,CASSLRGSGVNTGELFF
TRBV19,-,TRBJ2-1,CASSIDPRREQFF
TRBV6-2/TRBV6-3,TRBD1,TRBJ2-7,CASSYSSQFTGGNSF
TRBV4-2,-,TRBJ2-7,CASSQDEQGHEQYF
TRBV6-5,-,TRBJ2-3,CASSYAETDTQYF